This entry is about one T cell receptor beta chain. The antigen is not known. This specimen belongs to a study of blood T cells in healthy people across ages. Then a second PCR, running roughly 7 to 11 cycles, was carried out with a sample-barcoded 5' primer and a J-beta primer mix. Each cDNA molecule was tagged by a template-switch adaptor that had 12 random nucleotides. Any given sample supplied a minimum of 3 million CDR3-containing paired-end reads. From the 5' RACE reads, TCRdb called clonotypes with MiXCR, one entry per CDR3 protein. The table lists about 640,000 distinct CDR3 sequences, approximately 59% of them singletons, with 30% to 45% in the top ten. The CDR3 is made up of 11 amino acids. V was pared by 9 bases and J by 5 bases, with 10 bases between. Study-level points and caveats: Any changes in expanded clonotypes were possibly confounded, as donor CMV status remained unknown. Significant beta diversity loss was already apparent by age approximately 38, declining roughly linearly.

The source is a man aged 55-75 years in good health. The chain joins TRBV6-7 to TRBJ1-2; D remains ambiguous. TRBV6-7 counts as an open reading frame of uncertain function. Input material: blood. The CDR3 here is CARGIGYGYTF. The CDR3, as DNA: TGTGCCAGGGGTATCGGATATGGCTACACCTTC.